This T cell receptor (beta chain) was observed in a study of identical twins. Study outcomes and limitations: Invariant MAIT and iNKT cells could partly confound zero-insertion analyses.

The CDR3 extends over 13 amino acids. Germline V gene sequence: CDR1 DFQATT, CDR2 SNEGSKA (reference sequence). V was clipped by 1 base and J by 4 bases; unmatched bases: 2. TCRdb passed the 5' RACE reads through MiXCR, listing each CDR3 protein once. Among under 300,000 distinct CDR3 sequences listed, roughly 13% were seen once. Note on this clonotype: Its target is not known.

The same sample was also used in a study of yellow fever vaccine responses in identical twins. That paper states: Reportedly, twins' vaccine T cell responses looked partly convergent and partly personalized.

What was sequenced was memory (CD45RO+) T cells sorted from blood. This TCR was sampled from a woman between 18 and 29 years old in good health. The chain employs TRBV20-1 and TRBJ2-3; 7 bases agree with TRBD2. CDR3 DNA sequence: TGCAGTGCTAGAGGCCGGGGGGCAGATACGCAGTATTTT. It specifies CSARGRGADTQYF.